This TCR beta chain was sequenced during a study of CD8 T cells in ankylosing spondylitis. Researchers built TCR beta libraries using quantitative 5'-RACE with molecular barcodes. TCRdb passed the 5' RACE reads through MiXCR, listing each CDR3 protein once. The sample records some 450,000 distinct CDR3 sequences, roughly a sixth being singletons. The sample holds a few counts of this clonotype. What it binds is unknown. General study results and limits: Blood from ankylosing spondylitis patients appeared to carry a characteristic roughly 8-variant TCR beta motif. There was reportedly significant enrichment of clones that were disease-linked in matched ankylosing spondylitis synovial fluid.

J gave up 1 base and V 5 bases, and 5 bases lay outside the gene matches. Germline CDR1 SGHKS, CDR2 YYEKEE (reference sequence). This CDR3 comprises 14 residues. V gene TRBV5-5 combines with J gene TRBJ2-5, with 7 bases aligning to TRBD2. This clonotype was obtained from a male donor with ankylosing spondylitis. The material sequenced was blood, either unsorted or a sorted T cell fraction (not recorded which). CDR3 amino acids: CASSGGGFQETQYF. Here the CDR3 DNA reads TGTGCCAGCAGTGGCGGGGGTTTCCAAGAGACCCAGTACTTC.